The 6 T cell receptor beta chains listed next were all sequenced from one sample in a study of sequential checkpoint blockade in melanoma. The treatment: randomized to nivolumab then ipilimumab (arm A) or the reverse (arm B). Using immunoSEQ multiplex PCR, the repertoire was profiled, and TCRdb retains in-frame clones only, with some absent. The table includes about 10,000 clones, more than 75% detected once. Material: CD8+ T cells sorted from blood (inferred from file names), obtained from a patient given nivolumab and ipilimumab in sequence. Receptor source: a human donor with melanoma.

The CDR3 region has the DNA TGTGCCAGCAAGGCCCGAGGCTCGGAGCAGTTCTTC. It encodes CASKARGSEQFF. The rearrangement uses TRBV27 and TRBJ2-1; D uncertain. Germline CDR1 and CDR2: MNHEY and SMNVEV (reference sequence). V was clipped by 7 bases and J by 10 bases, with 14 bases between them. CDR3 size: 12 residues.

The chain combines TRBV4-1 with TRBJ2-7; TRBD2 aligns across 10 bases. Germline V CDR1 and CDR2: MGHRA, YSYEKL. The CDR3 is made up of 15 amino acids. V was clipped by 4 bases and J by 4 bases; unmatched bases: 7. The CDR3 is CASSPPGTSDYEQYF. CDR3 DNA: TGCGCCAGCAGCCCTCCCGGGACTAGCGATTACGAGCAGTACTTC.

This rearrangement joins TRBV7-8 to TRBJ2-5; D call uncertain. Germline CDR1 SGHVS, CDR2 FQNEAQ. Trimming cost V 5 bases and J 5 bases, with 18 bases left between them. The length of the CDR3 is 15 residues. CDR3 sequence: CASSKTPNLSETQYF. The DNA of the CDR3 is TGTGCCAGCAGCAAAACCCCCAATTTAAGCGAGACCCAGTACTTC.

The genes are TRBV28 and TRBJ1-2; maybe TRBD1 (5 bases). Deletions cut 1 base from V and 3 bases from J, with 18 bases between. Germline CDR1 MDHEN, CDR2 SYDVKM. The CDR3 extends over 17 amino acids. The CDR3 DNA follows: TGTGCCAGCAGTTTATCTTATGTCAGGGACTCCGACTATGGCTACACCTTC. It encodes CASSLSYVRDSDYGYTF.

This clone has only one observation. V gene TRBV19 combines with J gene TRBJ1-6; unclear D gene. CDR3 size: 15 residues. The germline CDR1 and CDR2 sequences are LNHDA and SQIVND (reference sequence). Deletions cut 7 bases from V and 9 bases from J, with 19 bases between. CDR3 sequence (DNA): TGTGCCAGTACCCCATCTCGACGGGAGAGTTCACCCCTCCACTTT. Translated, it gives CASTPSRRESSPLHF.

The rearrangement joins TRBV4-3 to TRBJ1-4; no clear D gene. CDR3 length equals 16 residues. Germline V gene sequence: CDR1 LGHNA, CDR2 YSLEER. Between the trimmed V and J ends, which lost 3 bases and 5 bases, there was a span of 16 bases. The CDR3 sequence: CASSQSPRGINEKLFF. The CDR3 region has the DNA TGCGCCAGCAGCCAGTCCCCAAGAGGGATAAATGAAAAACTGTTTTTT.